The present T cell receptor (beta chain) was sequenced within a study of T cell repertoires in cytomegalovirus infection. Across the study: As its CMV epitopes, the study selected recently identified HLA-C-restricted and well-studied HLA-B-restricted targets. An indication of both CMV infection and matching HLA type came from public TCR beta signatures. Study findings and constraints: CMV-specific TCR beta clonotypes restricted by HLA-C were the ones dominating the ex vivo response.

TCRdb itself ran the reads through MiXCR, one entry per CDR3 protein. The sample consists of a few hundred thousand distinct CDR3 sequences, roughly 34% of them appearing once. The sample holds a few counts of this clonotype. Its specificity is unknown. V lost 2 bases and J 3 bases, leaving 7 bases between the germline ends. This CDR3 spans 13 amino acids. Germline lookup yields CDR1 MNHEY and CDR2 SVGEGT. Material: cultured PBMCs, obtained from culture after CMV antigen stimulation. The rearrangement links TRBV6-2 or TRBV6-3 to TRBJ2-5; a weak D match, TRBD2 (5 bases). The sequence derives from a human donor in good health (CMV status not recorded). Some clones in this sample may be carry-over from other donors' samples. The DNA of the CDR3 is TGTGCCAGCAGTTACGGGGAGAAAGAGACCCAGTACTTC. Protein product: CASSYGEKETQYF.